A selection of T cell receptor beta chains follows, all from one sample in a study of cytomegalovirus exposure and HLA in healthy donors. Produced via immunoSEQ multiplex PCR; TCRdb's table is partial and in-frame only. The sample carries roughly 190,000 clones, approximately 84% recorded once. Input material: PBMCs. Source of these receptors: a man aged 45 to 65 in good health and CMV-seronegative. CDR3s leave out the opening cysteine and the closing phenylalanine or tryptophan. D genes are given only for firm matches. Part of the rows lack a size; the others show once, few, many or a class for expanded clones.

v_call	j_call	clone_size	d_call	cdr3_aa
TRBV2	TRBJ1-6	.	.	ASFLTASSYNSPLH
TRBV11-2	TRBJ2-5	.	TRBD1	ASSLVVGGFETQY
TRBV7-2	TRBJ1-1	.	TRBD1	ASSQDRATEAF
TRBV7-6	TRBJ1-4	.	.	ASSFGGLGEKLF
TRBV5-6	TRBJ1-3	few	.	ASSLSGGSGNTIY
TRBV7-2	TRBJ1-2	few	TRBD1	ASSLAAARGLHGYT
TRBV5-3	TRBJ2-4	.	.	ARSFWGVQRVG
TRBV18	TRBJ2-7	few	TRBD1	ASSPQGTAAYEQY
TRBV9	TRBJ2-1	.	TRBD2	ASTPGGGGNEQF
TRBV7-9	TRBJ2-3	.	.	SSSTGSYTQY
TRBV14	TRBJ2-7	.	TRBD1	ASSQVQGATNEQY
TRBV6-4	TRBJ2-3	.	TRBD1	ASSLRGLSTDTQY
TRBV18	TRBJ1-1	.	TRBD1	ASSLGTGETEAF
TRBV5-1	TRBJ2-6	.	TRBD1	ASSKTGTAGANVLT
TRBV5-1	TRBJ2-2	.	.	ASSSDRPMGTGELF
TRBV5-1	TRBJ1-4	.	TRBD1	ASSSDRAYEKLF
TRBV19	TRBJ1-5	few	TRBD1	ASSPGTGVSNQPQH
TRBV5-1	TRBJ1-1	once	.	ASSTLGGNTEAF
TRBV7-9	TRBJ1-4	.	TRBD1	ASSPLPGQYEKLF
TRBV6-1	TRBJ2-2	medium-sized	.	ASRSVTGELF
TRBV29-1	TRBJ1-4	.	.	SVEIQKNEKLF
TRBV7-5	TRBJ2-7	.	.	ARSPDRGRV
TRBV7-9	TRBJ2-1	.	.	ASSPEALYNEQF
TRBV2	TRBJ1-6	once	TRBD1	ASSQGTASSALH
TRBV27	TRBJ1-1	.	.	ASSLNGGRTEAF
TRBV4-2	TRBJ1-3	once	.	ASSQDFSVSGNTIY
TRBV5-1	TRBJ1-4	.	.	ASSLVPRQEKLF
TRBV4-3	TRBJ1-2	.	.	ASSQDQGRWDGYT
TRBV5-1	TRBJ2-3	.	TRBD2	ASSLAPAGVDTQY
TRBV7-9	TRBJ1-1	.	.	ASSLGPQTAF
TRBV30	TRBJ1-5	once	.	AWSASRLGQPQH
TRBV7-9	TRBJ1-1	.	TRBD1	SSSPGQGRPNTEAF
TRBV2	TRBJ2-3	.	TRBD1	ASSVRGQTGNTQY
TRBV2	TRBJ1-1	.	.	ASRRSLTPSEAF
TRBV23-1	TRBJ2-5	.	.	ARTPGPSRETQY
TRBV6-1	TRBJ2-3	.	.	ASSRNFGEVQY
TRBV4-1	TRBJ1-3	.	TRBD1	ASSPVGQGARRPGNTIY
TRBV5-4	TRBJ2-2	.	TRBD1	ASSLKGTVNTGELF
TRBV10-2	TRBJ1-6	.	TRBD1	ASKNDRDNSPLH
TRBV4-3	TRBJ2-1	.	TRBD2	ASSQDPTSGGVLSYNEQF
TRBV9	TRBJ2-7	few	.	ASSPRRGAYSYEQY